The sequence of this T cell receptor beta chain was determined in a study of Ad26.COV2.S vaccination and SARS-CoV-2 variants (dated by TCRdb to the early 2020s). Broadly, across the study: Donors in the vaccine arm were drawn from COV1001, a phase I-IIa trial of Ad26.COV2.S in healthy adults that was multicentre, randomized, double-blind and placebo-controlled. Ad26.COV2.S was given intramuscularly at 5x10^10 or 1x10^11 viral particles, as a single shot or as two shots 56 days apart. Investigators did not know the trial group allocation while performing experiments and assessing outcomes. Trial participants were randomized into five groups of five: low-dose or high-dose Ad26.COV2.S given once or twice, or placebo on both occasions. The specificity and breadth of SARS-CoV-2-reactive T cell receptors after Ad26.COV2.S vaccination were assessed by TCRbeta repertoire sequencing. A total of around 32 samples were included in the TCR-sequenced set, comprising around 19 Ad26.COV2.S vaccine recipients, 5 placebo recipients and 8 SARS-CoV-2 convalescent individuals.

Measured from the cysteine to the phenylalanine, the CDR3 is 15 residues long. Just CDR3 DNA is preserved here, 45 bases in frame from base 1. V loses 7 bases, J loses 2 bases, and the germline ends lie 17 bases apart. Via the germline V gene, CDR1 is SGHDT and CDR2 YYEEEE. What the research found in general, with its limitations: Substantial breadth of spike-specific CD8+ and CD4+ T cell responses was reported after vaccination. It was noted by the authors that total T cell responses may have been underestimated by the TCR breadth and depth analyses. The study lacked the statistical power to compare responses across vaccine doses or regimens. Compared with placebo recipients, Ad26.COV2.S recipients showed higher spike-specific TCR breadth (P = 0.0014). Comparable non-spike TCR breadth was observed between vaccine and placebo recipients, consistent with only spike being contained in the vaccine.

The immunoSEQ Assay was used to sequence TCRbeta CDR3 regions. After extraction, genomic DNA underwent amplification by bias-controlled multiplex PCR, followed by high-throughput sequencing. Concerning the study's data processing: To quantify the absolute abundance of each unique TCRbeta CDR3 region, sequences were collapsed and filtered. Usable DNA was measured by amplifying reference genes present in all nucleated cells, and TCRbeta template counts were normalized to that usable DNA to estimate T cell fraction. Repertoire TCRs were annotated as SARS-CoV-2-specific when V gene, CDR3 amino acid sequence and J gene were exactly matched to a known reactive TCR set. MIRA supplied the reference SARS-CoV-2 TCR set, which was filtered for enrichment in COVID-19-positive ImmuneCODE repertoires so that public or cross-reactive TCRs were removed. Drawing on the MIRA antigens, annotated TCRs were analysed further at the level of specific ORF or position within ORF. Breadth was defined as the number of annotated unique rearrangements divided by the total number of unique productive rearrangements, and depth was defined as the summed frequency of the annotated unique rearrangements. Two-sided Wilcoxon rank-sum tests were used to compare TCR breadth between groups. Held by TCRdb, this immuneACCESS table contains in-frame sequences only and omits some clones. Under half of the omission traces to an unresolved V gene where checked; the cause of the rest is unknown. That table furnishes V, J and clone size, whereas the DNA furnished D and trimming. The sample contains over 250,000 clones, 80% to 90% of them found a single time. The ten largest clonotypes hold about 3.1% of the sample.

Interpreted using the paper, the treatment or condition label stands for: 19 received Ad26.COV2.S at low or high dose, single or two shots; roughly 5 received placebo; per-sample allocation not given. For vaccine and placebo recipients, repertoires were sequenced using samples collected on day 63 after the first injection. Cohort 1b enrolled about two dozen adults aged 18-55 years at a single site in Boston, USA, between 29 July and 7 August 2020. Ad26.COV2.S was a replication-incompetent adenovirus type 26 vector that expressed a prefusion-stabilized SARS-CoV-2 spike protein derived from the original Wuhan strain. Of note for this clone: What antigen it recognizes has not been identified. Qualities for individual bases were not recorded, and no much larger clone is one base off.

The receptor comes from a person aged 18-60 years who received the Ad26.COV2.S COVID-19 vaccine or a placebo. This sample comprised peripheral blood, obtained in a trial of Ad26.COV2.S vaccine versus placebo. The sequence is built from TRBV5-6 and TRBJ2-3; the D gene remains uncertain. The CDR3 loop reads CASSAGPNPTDTQYF. The nucleotide sequence is given as TGTGCCAGCTCAGCCGGGCCTAATCCCACAGATACGCAGTATTTT.